Listed below are T cell receptor beta chains from one sample, sequenced in a study of regulatory T cells in long-lasting Graves disease. TCRdb ran MiXCR on the multiplex PCR reads and lists one entry per CDR3 protein. The top ten hold 20% to 25% of the sample, which has under 700,000 distinct CDR3 sequences, around 16% seen once. This same sample was also taken into another study, of T cells in Graves' hyperthyroidism and ophthalmopathy.

Sequences were derived from peripheral blood mononuclear cells (PBMCs), sampled at new diagnosis, from a patient treated with antithyroid drugs. Every receptor here comes from a woman aged 40 to 65 with Graves disease. Each CDR3 is given with its conserved first and last residue. Each record gives: J gene, V gene, D gene, clone size, CDR3 protein, CDR3 DNA. The D gene is left open where the match is weak. Size values are once, few and many counts, or a class for expanded clones, and some rows have none.

TRBJ2-3,TRBV12-3/TRBV12-4,-,many,CASSSGGRYTQYF,TGTGCCAGCAGTAGTGGGGGGCGGTATACGCAGTATTTT
TRBJ1-1,TRBV6-1,-,-,CASRPFPNDRGNTEAFF,TGTGCCAGCAGACCCTTTCCCAATGACCGGGGGAACACTGAAGCTTTCTTT
TRBJ1-1,TRBV20-1,-,many,CSAPRAGTEAFF,TGCAGTGCGCCCCGGGCAGGGACTGAAGCTTTCTTT
TRBJ1-2,TRBV6-5,-,many,CASSYSPGNYGYTF,TGTGCCAGCAGTTACTCGCCGGGTAACTATGGCTACACCTTC
TRBJ2-5,TRBV7-3,-,few,CASSSGAGLGETQYF,TGTGCCAGCAGCTCTGGGGCAGGGCTAGGAGAGACCCAGTACTTC
TRBJ2-2,TRBV6-1,-,-,CASRLYREMNTGELFF,TGTGCCAGCAGGCTTTACAGGGAGATGAACACCGGGGAGCTGTTTTTT
TRBJ2-1,TRBV2,-,many,CASSPGNPPGYEQFF,TGTGCCAGCAGTCCAGGGAATCCCCCGGGCTATGAGCAGTTCTTC
TRBJ1-6,TRBV27,TRBD1,many,CASSSGQGNNSPLHF,TGTGCCAGCAGTTCCGGACAGGGGAACAATTCACCCCTCCACTTT
TRBJ1-1,TRBV3-1,-,many,CASSRAPRQNTEAFF,TGTGCCAGCAGCCGAGCACCACGCCAGAACACTGAAGCTTTCTTT
TRBJ2-5,TRBV18,-,many,CASSRSREETQYF,TGTGCCAGCTCACGGTCCAGGGAAGAGACCCAGTACTTC
TRBJ1-6,TRBV20-1,-,many,CSASRDGINSPLHF,TGCAGTGCTAGCCGGGACGGGATAAATTCACCCCTCCACTTT
TRBJ2-1,TRBV14,-,-,CASSQDGRWSRWDNEQFF,TGTGCCAGCAGCCAAGATGGGAGGTGGAGTAGGTGGGACAATGAGCAGTTCTTC
TRBJ1-2,TRBV6-9,TRBD1,many,CASSYGDSNDGYTF,TGTGCCAGCAGTTACGGGGACAGTAACGATGGCTACACCTTC
TRBJ2-3,TRBV12-3/TRBV12-4,-,-,CAITGRLDTQYF,TGTGCCATTACAGGGCGCTTGGATACGCAGTATTTT
TRBJ1-2,TRBV25-1,TRBD1,-,CASRMTGIGYGYTF,TGTGCCAGCAGAATGACAGGGATCGGCTATGGCTACACCTTC
TRBJ1-6,TRBV3-1,TRBD1,many,CASSQAGQGNSPLHF,TGTGCCAGCAGCCAAGCCGGACAGGGGAATTCACCCCTCCACTTT
TRBJ1-1,TRBV2,-,few,CASPGNTEAFF,TGTGCCAGCCCAGGAAACACTGAAGCTTTCTTT
TRBJ2-7,TRBV5-1,TRBD2,-,CASRTSWEQYF,TGCGCCAGCAGGACTAGCTGGGAGCAGTACTTC
TRBJ1-1,TRBV7-9,TRBD1,few,CASSLDTGGTEAFF,TGTGCCAGCAGCTTAGATACAGGGGGTACTGAAGCTTTCTTT
TRBJ1-2,TRBV27,-,many,CASSLVSGRGGPNYGYTF,TGTGCCAGCAGTTTAGTTTCGGGTCGCGGGGGCCCTAACTATGGCTACACCTTC
TRBJ2-1,TRBV6-2/TRBV6-3,-,-,CASSYAGYNEQFF,TGTGCCAGCAGTTACGCAGGCTACAATGAGCAGTTCTTC
TRBJ2-3,TRBV13,-,many,CASSLGRGLADTQYF,TGTGCCAGCAGCTTAGGCCGTGGGTTGGCAGATACGCAGTATTTT
TRBJ1-5,TRBV5-1,TRBD1,-,CASSLEGTGAQPQHF,TGCGCCAGCAGCTTGGAAGGGACAGGGGCTCAGCCCCAGCATTTT